This entry is about one TCR beta chain. In its sample, this clonotype was seen a few times. Its antigen is unknown. It has no much larger one-base neighbor in the sample; base qualities were not kept. This sample is part of a study of T cells in Graves' hyperthyroidism and ophthalmopathy (dated by TCRdb to the late 2010s). Some background on the complete study: Peripheral blood samples were taken at initial diagnosis, before any treatment was given. In addition, the study compared T-cell repertoires in thyroid tissue and in blood from roughly six Graves' hyperthyroidism patients. The paper reports TCR Vbeta CDR3 sequencing of 135 peripheral blood samples: fewer than 50 ophthalmopathy, 70 to 85 hyperthyroidism and about 17 progressor patients. Prospective prediction of ophthalmopathy was tested in an independent validation cohort of 18 to 20 hyperthyroidism patients and 15 to 17 patients who later progressed to ophthalmopathy. A discovery cohort of around 100 patients, about 40 with Graves' ophthalmopathy and 55 to 60 with stable Graves' hyperthyroidism, was used to find distinguishing TCR V-J signatures. The 100 discovery patients were divided at random into training and test sets in a 7:3 ratio. After sampling, hyperthyroidism patients received methimazole starting at 30 mg daily, and ophthalmopathy patients received high-dose intravenous methylprednisolone.

Results the study describes overall, beyond this receptor: Sample size was not statistically predetermined, and investigators were not blinded to group allocation. In validation, progression to ophthalmopathy was predicted by the model with nearly 71% sensitivity and under 85% specificity, a median of roughly 6 months before onset. Blood samples also contained most of the expanded thyroid clonotypes (frequency above 0.001), which suggests that blood repertoires may reflect thyroid immune responses. In cross-validation, a model built on a 13 V-J signature told ophthalmopathy apart from stable hyperthyroidism with approximately 90% sensitivity and 81% to 82% specificity, and in testing the same model reached 80%/75%.

Cut back by 2 bases and 7 bases, the V and J ends lie 9 bases apart. The CDR3 has 13 amino acids, counting the end cysteine and phenylalanine. Of all the DNA, just the CDR3 is kept, 39 bases in frame from base 1. A patient counted as having stable Graves' hyperthyroidism if no progression to ophthalmopathy occurred over 18 months of follow-up. Hyperthyroidism patients were aged 18 to 65 years and newly diagnosed, with disease duration of less than 2 months. The study excluded patients with uncontrolled infections, other autoimmune diseases, pregnancy or lactation. Diagnoses were established on the basis of clinical symptoms, serum thyroxine and TRAb, thyroid ultrasound, and orbital computed tomography. PBMCs were separated from over 9 ml of fresh peripheral blood using Ficoll-Paque density gradient centrifugation. Total RNA was extracted using Trizol reagent, and RNA quality was assessed on an Agilent 2100 Bioanalyzer.

The TCR beta CDR3 regions were amplified from RNA transcripts. The TCR CDR3 was subjected to a first round of RT-PCR using the HTBI primer set and the Qiagen OneStep RT-PCR kit. Libraries were constructed in a second round of multiplex PCR, after which size selection and purification were performed. The libraries were sequenced on an Illumina HiSeq2000 using paired-end 100 bp reads. The authors' pipeline ran thus. SOAPnuke was used to process the raw data, with reads discarded if the reads contained adapters or uncalled bases, had a mean Phred below 15, or lacked an exact constant-primer or identifier match. COPE v1.2.5 was used to merge the high-quality paired reads, and each unique nucleotide sequence was defined as a clonotype. Clonotypes were aligned to IMGT TRBV, TRBD and TRBJ reference segments using MiTCR v1.1. Analysis was restricted to V-J combinations with a frequency above 0.0001, which covered 98% to 99.2% of repertoires. The TCS score was defined as the ratio of F50 (clonal expansion) to E x V (chaos), calculated using BLOSUM62-based TCRdist between CDR3 peptides within each V-J. Welch's t-statistics and random forest reduced around 550 V-J features to fewer than 15, which were used in a naive Bayes classifier (R e1071). TCRdb reanalyzed the raw reads on its own, using fastp at Q25 for trimming and MiXCR for clone calling, and kept in-frame beta chains. Every distinct CDR3 protein forms one entry, paired with its most common genes and DNA. The V and J calls were determined by TCRdb, not by the authors. In this sample the table shows hundreds of thousands of distinct CDR3 sequences, around 17% of which occur a single time. The ten largest account for about 18% of the sample.

This sequence originates from a woman aged 18-29 years with Graves' hyperthyroidism. Sequencing used blood. The chain uses TRBV12-3 or TRBV12-4 and TRBJ1-3; the D segment cannot be called with confidence. The CDR3 loop reads CASSLRVKNTIYF. The DNA reads as follows: TGTGCCAGCAGTTTAAGGGTGAAGAACACCATATATTTT.